The subject of this entry is one T cell receptor (beta chain). The CDR3 runs to 12 residues. Per germline, CDR1 DFQATT and CDR2 SNEGSKA (reference sequence). Peripheral blood from each donor was collected in a volume of about 9.9 milliliters. This entry is derived from a study of blood T cells in healthy people across ages. A J-beta primer mix and a sample-barcoded 5' primer were used in a second PCR of roughly 6 to 11 cycles. TCRdb passed the 5' RACE reads through MiXCR, listing each CDR3 protein once. The repertoire includes roughly 1.7 million distinct CDR3 sequences, about 35% of them detected once, and about 11% sits in the top ten.

The sequencing input was blood. The chain carries TRBV20-1 and TRBJ1-1; maybe TRBD1 (6 bases). This TCR was sampled from a woman aged 25-40 years in good health. The chain's CDR3 is CRGQLPNTEAFF. Here the CDR3 DNA reads TGCAGAGGACAGTTACCGAACACTGAAGCTTTCTTT.